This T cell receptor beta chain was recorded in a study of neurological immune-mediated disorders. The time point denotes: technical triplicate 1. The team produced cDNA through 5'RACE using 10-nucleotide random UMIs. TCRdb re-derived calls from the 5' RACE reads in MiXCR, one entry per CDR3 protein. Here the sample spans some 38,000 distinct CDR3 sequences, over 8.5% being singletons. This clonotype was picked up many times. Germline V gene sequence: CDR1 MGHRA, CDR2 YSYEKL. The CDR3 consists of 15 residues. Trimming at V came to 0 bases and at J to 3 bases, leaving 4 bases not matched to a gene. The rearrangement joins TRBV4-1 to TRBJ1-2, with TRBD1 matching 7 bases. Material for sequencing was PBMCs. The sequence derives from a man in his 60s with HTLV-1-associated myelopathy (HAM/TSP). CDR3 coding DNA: TGCGCCAGCAGCCAAGATTCCAGGGGGGACTATGGCTACACCTTC. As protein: CASSQDSRGDYGYTF.